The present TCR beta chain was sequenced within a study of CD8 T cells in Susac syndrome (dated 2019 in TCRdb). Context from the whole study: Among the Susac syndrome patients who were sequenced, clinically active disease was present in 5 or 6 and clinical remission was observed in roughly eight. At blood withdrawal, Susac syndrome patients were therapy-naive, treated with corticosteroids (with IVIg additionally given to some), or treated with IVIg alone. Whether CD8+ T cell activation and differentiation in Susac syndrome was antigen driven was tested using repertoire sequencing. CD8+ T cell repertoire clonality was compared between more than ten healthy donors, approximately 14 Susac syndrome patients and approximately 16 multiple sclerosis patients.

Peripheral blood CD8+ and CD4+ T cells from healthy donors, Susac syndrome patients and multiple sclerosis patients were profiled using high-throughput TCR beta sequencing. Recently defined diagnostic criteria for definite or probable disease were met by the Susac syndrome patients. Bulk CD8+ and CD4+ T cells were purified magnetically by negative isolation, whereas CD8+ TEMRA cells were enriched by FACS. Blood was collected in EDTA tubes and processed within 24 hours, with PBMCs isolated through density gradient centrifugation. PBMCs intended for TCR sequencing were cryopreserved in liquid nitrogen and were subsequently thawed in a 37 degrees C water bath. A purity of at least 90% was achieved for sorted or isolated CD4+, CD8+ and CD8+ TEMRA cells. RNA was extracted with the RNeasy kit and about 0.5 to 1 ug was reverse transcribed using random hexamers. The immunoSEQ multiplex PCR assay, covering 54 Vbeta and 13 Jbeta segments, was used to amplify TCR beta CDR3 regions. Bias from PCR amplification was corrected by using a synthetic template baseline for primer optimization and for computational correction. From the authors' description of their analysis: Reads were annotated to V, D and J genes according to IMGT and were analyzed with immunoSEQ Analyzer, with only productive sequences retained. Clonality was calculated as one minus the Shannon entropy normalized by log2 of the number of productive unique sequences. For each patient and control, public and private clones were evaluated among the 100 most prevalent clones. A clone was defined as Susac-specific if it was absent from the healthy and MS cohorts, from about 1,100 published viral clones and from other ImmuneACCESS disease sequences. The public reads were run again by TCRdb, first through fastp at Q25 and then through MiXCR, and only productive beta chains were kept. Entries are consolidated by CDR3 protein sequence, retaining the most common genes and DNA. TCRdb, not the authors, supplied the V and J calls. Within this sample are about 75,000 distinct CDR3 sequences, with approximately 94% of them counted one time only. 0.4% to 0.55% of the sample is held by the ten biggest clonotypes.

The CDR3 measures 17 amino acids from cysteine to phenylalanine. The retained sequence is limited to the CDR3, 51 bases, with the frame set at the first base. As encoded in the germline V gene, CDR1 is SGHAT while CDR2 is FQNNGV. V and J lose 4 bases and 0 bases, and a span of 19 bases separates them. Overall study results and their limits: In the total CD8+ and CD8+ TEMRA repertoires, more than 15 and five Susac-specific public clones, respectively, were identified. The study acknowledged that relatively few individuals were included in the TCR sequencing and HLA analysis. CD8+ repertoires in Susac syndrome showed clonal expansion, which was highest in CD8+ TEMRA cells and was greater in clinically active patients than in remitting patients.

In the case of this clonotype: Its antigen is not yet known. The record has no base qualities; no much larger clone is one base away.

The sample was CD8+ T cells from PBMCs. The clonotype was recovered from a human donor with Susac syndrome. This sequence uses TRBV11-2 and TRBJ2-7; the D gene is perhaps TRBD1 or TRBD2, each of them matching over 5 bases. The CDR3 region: CASSSFPWDGLSYEQYF. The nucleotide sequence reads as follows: TGTGCCAGCAGCTCATTCCCCTGGGACGGTCTCTCCTACGAGCAGTACTTC.